These 10 T cell receptor beta chains share one sample of origin, sequenced in a study of T cell responses to AZD1222 COVID-19 vaccine. Libraries were prepared by immunoSEQ multiplex PCR; TCRdb keeps only in-frame clonotypes and omits some of them. This table has 150,000 to 200,000 clones, almost 95% appearing once. The sample in question was peripheral blood, obtained on day 0 of AZD1222 vaccination. Every receptor here comes from an adult in good health.

The chain has TRBV30 and TRBJ2-7; maybe TRBD1 (5 bases). This CDR3 region has 14 residues. The V gene lost 2 bases and the J gene lost 4 bases, with 15 bases spanning the gap. Per germline, CDR1 GTSNPN and CDR2 SVGIG (reference sequence). The CDR3: CAWSSTARLYEQYF. The CDR3 DNA reads TGTGCCTGGAGTTCGACAGCTAGGCTTTACGAGCAGTACTTC.

The gene calls are TRBV27 and TRBJ1-2; TRBD1 is a possible D gene (6 bases). Trimming left V 6 bases short and J 4 bases short, with 21 bases between. This CDR3 comprises 16 residues. Germline V gene lookup returns CDR1 MNHEY and CDR2 SMNVEV (reference sequence). Written as DNA, the CDR3 is TGTGCCAGCAGCGGCCTGGGGGGGGGCTTCGTCTATGGCTACACCTTC. Its protein product is CASSGLGGGFVYGYTF.

This rearrangement joins TRBV30 to TRBJ2-7; no clear D gene. V was pared by 0 bases and J by 6 bases, with 9 bases between. The germline CDR1 and CDR2 sequences are GTSNPN and SVGIG (reference sequence). The CDR3 length is 12 residues. The CDR3 here is CAWSVRLTEQYF. The CDR3 coding sequence is TGTGCCTGGAGTGTTCGGCTAACCGAGCAGTACTTC.

A single count supports this clone. The chain joins TRBV28 to TRBJ2-7; 9 bases line up with TRBD2. CDR1 and CDR2 (germline): MDHEN, SYDVKM. V lost 2 bases, J lost 1 base, and 6 bases stayed unmatched. The CDR3 covers 16 residues. CDR3 sequence (DNA): TGTGCCAGCAGTTTAGGGCTAGCGGGACTATCCTACGAGCAGTACTTC. Translating it yields CASSLGLAGLSYEQYF.

This chain links TRBV24-1 with TRBJ2-1, with TRBD1 matching 8 bases. The CDR3 has 15 residues. V lost 2 bases to trimming and J lost 7 bases; unmatched junction nucleotides: 6. CDR1 KGHDR and CDR2 SFDVKD come from the germline V gene. CDR3 residues: CATSDWGTGQNEQFF. DNA for the CDR3: TGTGCCACCAGTGATTGGGGGACAGGACAAAATGAGCAGTTCTTC.

The gene calls are TRBV7-9 and TRBJ2-2; D is possibly TRBD2 (6 bases). This CDR3 has 14 residues. The V gene lost 5 bases and the J gene lost 6 bases, with 13 bases spanning the gap. Germline CDR1 and CDR2: SEHNR and FQNEAQ (reference sequence). CDR3: CASSPGVLAGELFF. As DNA, the CDR3 is TGTGCCAGCAGCCCGGGGGTCCTCGCCGGGGAGCTGTTTTTT.

J is TRBJ2-1 and V is TRBV5-1; 13 bases match TRBD2. The CDR3 runs 17 residues. Trimming removed 0 bases from V and 8 bases from J; junction bases left unmatched: 8. From germline, CDR1 is SGHRS and CDR2 YFSETQ. DNA for the CDR3: TGCGCCAGCAGCTTGGGTGTCCGGACTAGCGGGAGCTATGAGCAGTTCTTC. Its translation is CASSLGVRTSGSYEQFF.

The chain joins TRBV6-5 to TRBJ2-2; D ambiguous. This CDR3 comprises 14 residues. Germline V lookup: CDR1 MNHEY, CDR2 SVGAGI. V dropped 6 bases and J dropped 4 bases, with 12 bases sitting between them. The CDR3 bases are TGTGCCAGCAGCCCACTGTTAGGCACCGGGGAGCTGTTTTTT. It encodes CASSPLLGTGELFF.

J is TRBJ2-2 and V is TRBV5-1; a weak D match, TRBD2 (7 bases). CDR3 size: 17 residues. The germline gives CDR1 SGHRS, CDR2 YFSETQ. V was cut by 0 bases and J by 3 bases, with 15 bases left in between. DNA of the CDR3: TGCGCCAGCAGCTTGGCCGGGGGGACATCGTACACCGGGGAGCTGTTTTTT. It yields the protein CASSLAGGTSYTGELFF.

V gene TRBV5-1 combines with J gene TRBJ2-3; 7 nucleotides line up with TRBD2. This CDR3 has 15 residues. Trimming took 5 bases from V and 4 from J; bases not matched to a gene: 10. Germline values: CDR1 SGHRS, CDR2 YFSETQ. This CDR3 reads CASRIAGLHPDTQYF. The DNA for the CDR3 is TGCGCCAGCAGAATAGCGGGTCTCCACCCAGATACGCAGTATTTT.